Only one count was recorded for the clone carrying this T cell receptor beta chain. Its antigen is still unknown. The source of the sample is a study of graft-versus-host responses after intestinal transplantation. Study-level background: Among the recipients, all got anti-thymocyte globulin induction and then tacrolimus and steroids for 3 to 4 years. Study outcomes and limitations: GvH clones were identified in recipient marrow, with some first appearing in ileum or blood.

Profiled with immunoSEQ multiplex PCR; TCRdb holds only in-frame clones, not every one. This table has about 30,000 clones, about 85% appearing once. This CDR3 region has 16 residues. Germline V gives CDR1 SGHAT, CDR2 FQNNGV. V was pared by 2 bases and J by 2 bases, with 12 bases between. The clonotype originates from a human patient who received an intestinal transplant, so some T cells may come from the graft donor. The material sequenced was PBMCs, taken roughly 68 weeks after intestinal transplantation. The chain couples TRBV11-2 to TRBJ2-2, with D possibly called TRBD1 or TRBD2 (6 bases each). The CDR3 DNA reads TGTGCCAGCAGCTTAAACGGGGGCTACAACACCGGGGAGCTGTTTTTT. Protein sequence: CASSLNGGYNTGELFF.